Shown below are 24 T cell receptor beta chains from a single sample sequenced in a study of T cell repertoires in cytomegalovirus infection. One entry per CDR3 protein results from TCRdb running MiXCR on the reads. The sample consists of fewer than 200,000 distinct CDR3 sequences, approximately 9.7% of them appearing once. The sequenced material came from PBMCs. These receptors were taken from a human donor in good health (CMV status not recorded). Some clones in this sample may be carry-over from other donors' samples.

In this sample, this clonotype turned up a few times. The CDR3 sequence is CASSSTPEAYEQYF. The CDR3 DNA sequence: TGTGCCAGCAGCTCGACACCCGAGGCCTACGAGCAGTACTTC. V and J are TRBV7-9 and TRBJ2-7; D ambiguous. Trimming removed 4 bases at V and 2 bases at J, with 12 bases between. Germline V gives CDR1 SEHNR, CDR2 FQNEAQ (reference sequence). The CDR3 runs to 14 residues.

This clonotype has ten or more counts. The chain is built from TRBV19 and TRBJ1-1; D remains unclear. Germline CDR1 and CDR2: LNHDA and SQIVND (reference sequence). Trimming removed 0 bases from V and 4 bases from J, with 6 bases in between. The length of the CDR3 is 13 residues. CDR3 residues: CASSIDRTTEAFF. CDR3 DNA sequence: TGTGCCAGTAGTATAGATCGGACCACTGAAGCTTTCTTT.

This clonotype occurred many times. The V and J genes are TRBV11-3 and TRBJ2-6, with D perhaps TRBD1 or TRBD2 (6 bases each). The CDR3 consists of 17 residues. Between the trimmed V and J ends, which lost 5 bases and 0 bases, there was a span of 14 bases. Germline assignment: CDR1 SGHNT and CDR2 YENEEA. This chain's CDR3 is CASSVGGGFSGANVLTF. In nucleotides, the CDR3 is TGTGCCAGCAGCGTGGGGGGCGGCTTCTCTGGGGCCAACGTCCTGACTTTC.

This sequence joins TRBV12-3 or TRBV12-4 and TRBJ1-4; perhaps TRBD1 as D (5 bases). The germline V and J ends were trimmed by 6 bases and 9 bases, with 20 bases remaining between them. This CDR3 has 15 residues. CDR3: CASRGGTPDGKKLFF. CDR3 nucleotides: TGTGCCAGCAGAGGCGGGACTCCTGACGGGAAAAAACTGTTTTTT.

The CDR3 loop reads CSVPNSMNTEAFF. For the CDR3, the DNA is TGCAGCGTTCCTAATTCCATGAACACTGAAGCTTTCTTT. The V gene is TRBV29-1, the J gene TRBJ1-1; D gene unclear. The germline V gene has CDR1 SQVTM and CDR2 ANQGSEA. The germline V and J ends were trimmed by 5 bases and 0 bases, with 10 bases remaining between them. The CDR3 covers 13 residues.

This clonotype was seen a few times. The chain joins TRBV9 to TRBJ1-1; 7 bases line up with TRBD1. V lost 4 bases, J lost 4 bases, and 7 bases stayed unmatched. The CDR3 has 14 amino acids. Germline CDR1 is SGDLS and CDR2 is YYNGEE. The CDR3 here is CASSTGQDGTEAFF. In nucleotides, the CDR3 is TGTGCCAGCAGCACCGGACAGGATGGCACTGAAGCTTTCTTT.

About this clonotype: Being one base from a much bigger clone, this may be a read error. The chain employs TRBV15 and TRBJ2-5, with 8 bases lining up with TRBD2. Germline-derived CDR1 and CDR2 are LNHNV and YYDKDF (reference sequence). The CDR3 runs 16 residues. CDR3 sequence: CAISSRGRGAKETQYF. The DNA of the CDR3 is TGTGCCATCAGCAGCCGCGGGCGGGGGGCCAAAGAGACCCAGTACTTC.

This clonotype was recorded at least ten times. The chain uses TRBV7-9 and TRBJ2-1; 10 nucleotides align to TRBD2. V shed 6 bases, J shed 0 bases, and the junction held 8 bases outside the gene matches. This CDR3 comprises 17 residues. Germline loops: CDR1 SEHNR, CDR2 FQNEAQ (reference sequence). The CDR3 loop is CASSWGTSESSYNEQFF. As DNA, the CDR3 is TGTGCCAGCAGTTGGGGGACTAGCGAAAGCTCCTACAATGAGCAGTTCTTC.

This clonotype was recorded a few times. The J gene is TRBJ2-7, the V gene TRBV20-1, with TRBD2 identical over 12 bases. With V trimmed by 6 bases and J by 3 bases, 6 bases remained unmatched. The CDR3 runs 14 residues. The germline CDR1 and CDR2 sequences are DFQATT and SNEGSKA (reference sequence). CDR3 region: CSARSSGRVYEQYF. The CDR3 nucleotides are TGCAGTGCGAGATCTAGCGGGAGGGTCTACGAGCAGTACTTC.

There are many counts of this clonotype. The chain combines TRBV7-2 with TRBJ2-3, with D unresolved. Germline CDR1 and CDR2: SGHTA and FQGNSA. The V and J ends lost 5 bases and 5 bases respectively, with 17 bases between them. CDR3 length: 15 amino acids. The CDR3 nucleotides are TGTGCCAGCAGCCTAATGAGCCGAGTGGTAGATACGCAGTATTTT. This translates into CASSLMSRVVDTQYF.

The rearrangement uses TRBV18 and TRBJ1-2, with 7 nucleotides matching TRBD1. J was trimmed by 2 bases and V by 2 bases; bases with no gene match: 8. This CDR3 spans 16 amino acids. Germline-derived CDR1 and CDR2 are KGHSH and LQKENI. The CDR3, as DNA: TGTGCCAGCTCACCAGTCGACAGGGTGGTAAACTATGGCTACACCTTC. It yields the protein CASSPVDRVVNYGYTF.

The chain has TRBV11-2 and TRBJ1-4, with D hard to call. Per germline, CDR1 SGHAT and CDR2 FQNNGV. V was shortened by 2 bases and J by 8 bases, with 6 bases between the two germline ends. CDR3 size: 12 residues. For the CDR3, the DNA is TGTGCCAGCAGCTTAACTAGGGAAAAACTGTTTTTT. Translating it yields CASSLTREKLFF.

Points on this clonotype: Since a much larger clone is just one base distant, this may be a read error. This chain joins TRBV20-1 and TRBJ2-7; D might be TRBD1 or TRBD2, each matching 5 bases. The ends were cut back, 0 bases at V and 6 bases at J, with 21 bases in the middle. The CDR3 consists of 16 residues. CDR1 and CDR2 from the germline V gene are DFQATT and SNEGSKA (reference sequence). The CDR3 sequence is CSARDIPGSGNVEQYF. CDR3 DNA sequence: TGCAGTGCTAGAGATATTCCAGGGAGTGGCAATGTCGAGCAGTACTTC.

In this sample, this clonotype turned up many times. The chain employs TRBV5-1 and TRBJ2-7, with TRBD2 matching 11 bases. V lost 0 bases, J lost 2 bases, and 1 base stayed unmatched. CDR3 length: 15 amino acids. CDR1 and CDR2 (germline): SGHRS, YFSETQ. CDR3 sequence: CASSLGLAGPYEQYF. In DNA, the CDR3 is TGCGCCAGCAGCTTGGGACTAGCGGGACCCTACGAGCAGTACTTC.

This clonotype was recorded at least ten times. The chain links TRBV7-2 to TRBJ2-1; 11 bases match TRBD2. This CDR3 is 15 amino acids long. Germline V CDR1 and CDR2: SGHTA, FQGNSA. The V and J ends lost 3 bases and 6 bases, in that order; junction bases with no gene match: 4. CDR3 bases: TGTGCCAGCAGCTTGACTAGCGGGACGCTCAATGAGCAGTTCTTC. Its protein is CASSLTSGTLNEQFF.

This clonotype was recorded many times. The rearrangement joins TRBV7-2 to TRBJ2-2; 7 positions agree with TRBD2. The CDR3 runs 16 residues. V shed 4 bases, J shed 3 bases, and the junction held 8 bases outside the gene matches. CDR1 is SGHTA, CDR2 FQGNSA, per germline. DNA for the CDR3: TGTGCCAGCAGCTACCCTAGCGGTCTTGACACCGGGGAGCTGTTTTTT. Translated: CASSYPSGLDTGELFF.

This clonotype has just a few counts. The V gene is TRBV2, the J gene TRBJ1-4; 7 positions agree with TRBD1. Losses at the gene ends were 8 bases for V and 14 bases for J; bases not matched to a gene: 11. The CDR3 loop spans 12 amino acids. Per germline, CDR1 SNHLY and CDR2 FYNNEI. The CDR3 DNA sequence: TGTGCCAGCGGAACAGGGGCAGGAGAGCTGTTTTTT. This sequence encodes CASGTGAGELFF.

The chain combines TRBV20-1 with TRBJ2-1, with 10 bases matching TRBD2. This CDR3 comprises 16 residues. V gave up 0 bases and J gave up 6 bases; unmatched junction bases: 8. CDR1 is DFQATT, CDR2 SNEGSKA, per germline (reference sequence). CDR3 amino acids: CSARDRGKRGGNEQFF. For the CDR3, the DNA is TGCAGTGCTAGAGATAGGGGCAAGCGGGGGGGCAATGAGCAGTTCTTC.

This chain links TRBV20-1 with TRBJ2-3; 7 nucleotides agree with TRBD1. The CDR3 consists of 10 residues. Germline values: CDR1 DFQATT, CDR2 SNEGSKA (reference sequence). This CDR3 reads CGTATDTQYF. CDR3 DNA sequence: TGCGGGACAGCCACTGATACGCAGTATTTT.

Only a few counts were recorded for this clonotype. A much larger clone sits a single nucleotide away, making a read error possible. The genes are TRBV4-2 and TRBJ2-3; 10 positions agree with TRBD2. The CDR3 spans 16 residues. CDR1 is LGHNA, CDR2 YNFKEQ, per germline. J gave up 5 bases and V 7 bases, and 12 bases lay outside the gene matches. CDR3 nucleotides: TGTGCCAGCAATCGAGGGGCAGCGGGAGGGAGAGATACGCAGTATTTT. Its protein is CASNRGAAGGRDTQYF.

The CDR3 here is CSASSGYTF. CDR3 nucleotides: TGCAGTGCTAGTAGCGGCTACACCTTC. The chain has TRBV20-1 and TRBJ1-2; no firm D call. The CDR3 is 9 residues long. The germline CDR1 and CDR2 sequences are DFQATT and SNEGSKA (reference sequence). V lost 3 bases, J lost 8 bases, and 4 bases lay in between.

This clonotype was detected ten times or more. The chain is built from TRBV20-1 and TRBJ2-5; 9 positions agree with TRBD2. This CDR3 contains 15 residues. V was pared by 3 bases and J by 3 bases, with 8 bases of the junction left unmatched. Germline-derived CDR1 and CDR2 are DFQATT and SNEGSKA (reference sequence). The CDR3 sequence is CSASKAGGQKETQYF. The CDR3 region has the DNA TGCAGTGCTAGTAAAGCGGGGGGACAAAAAGAGACCCAGTACTTC.

This clonotype was counted at least ten times. V usage is TRBV12-3 or TRBV12-4 and J usage is TRBJ2-7; weak D call: TRBD1 (6 bases). V was trimmed by 0 bases and J by 1 base, leaving 10 bases between them. There are 15 residues in the CDR3. The CDR3 coding sequence is TGTGCCAGCAGTTTAGCGCGTGGGACATCCTACGAGCAGTACTTC. This encodes CASSLARGTSYEQYF.

The chain uses TRBV19 and TRBJ2-1; 12 bases fit TRBD2. The CDR3 spans 16 residues. CDR1 is LNHDA, CDR2 SQIVND, per germline (reference sequence). With 4 bases clipped from V and 0 bases from J, the junction kept 1 base outside the gene matches. The CDR3 reads CASSTGLAGSYNEQFF. The CDR3 coding sequence is TGTGCCAGTAGTACGGGACTAGCGGGCTCCTACAATGAGCAGTTCTTC.